This T cell receptor beta chain is from a study of T cell changes during pregnancy in multiple sclerosis. CDR1 MDHEN and CDR2 SYDVKM come from the germline V gene. J was trimmed by 0 bases and V by 4 bases; bases with no gene match: 5. There are 15 residues in the CDR3. TCRdb's copy holds only in-frame clones and misses some; the assay was immunoSEQ multiplex PCR. This table has about 75,000 clones, 94% appearing once. Sequences were derived from CD4+ T cells from peripheral blood mononuclear cells, sampled after pregnancy. The clonotype was recovered from a female donor with multiple sclerosis, enrolled in a pregnancy study. The chain employs TRBV28 and TRBJ2-7; 8 bases line up with TRBD1. CDR3 coding DNA: TGTGCCAGCAGTTGGGACAGGAGAACCTCCTACGAGCAGTACTTC. Translating gives CASSWDRRTSYEQYF.